The following is a T cell receptor beta chain sequence with its context. CDR1 is LNHDA, CDR2 SQIVND, per germline (reference sequence). V lost 3 bases and J 0 bases, leaving 9 bases between the germline ends. CDR3 length: 15 amino acids. PCR employed 60 Vbeta and 13 Jbeta primers. Profiled with immunoSEQ multiplex PCR; TCRdb holds only in-frame clones, not every one. The sample holds 45,000 to 70,000 clones, about 82% seen once. This specimen belongs to a study of cytomegalovirus exposure and HLA in healthy donors. Study-wide background: Earlier findings included some 120 million unique TCR beta sequences obtained from 150 million to 200 million T cells.

The chain is built from TRBV19 and TRBJ2-1; D remains unclear. Sequences were obtained from PBMCs. This clonotype was sampled from a man younger than 45 in good health and CMV-seronegative. The DNA of the CDR3 is TGTGCCAGTAGTATTAGCACGAGCTCCTACAATGAGCAGTTCTTC. It yields the protein CASSISTSSYNEQFF.